Listed below are T cell receptor beta chains from one sample, sequenced in a study of blood T cell repertoires in COVID-19. TCRdb's table, derived via immunoSEQ multiplex PCR, lists solely in-frame clones and lacks some. This sample has 99,000 or so clones; 75% to 90% occur once, and the top ten carry roughly 15%. The sequenced sample consisted of peripheral blood. These receptors came from a man between 45 and 60 years old with acute or convalescent COVID-19. Each CDR3 is given with its conserved first and last residue. Fields, in order: J gene, clone size, D gene, V gene, CDR3 protein, CDR3 DNA. The D gene is left open where the match is weak. Size tells how often a clone was seen (once, few, many) or the class of an expanded clone, and some rows leave it out.

J gene: TRBJ2-1; clone size: -; D gene: TRBD2; V gene: TRBV2; CDR3 protein: CASSELAVDNEQFF; CDR3 DNA: TGTGCCAGCAGTGAACTAGCGGTCGACAATGAGCAGTTCTTC
J gene: TRBJ2-1; clone size: once; D gene: TRBD2; V gene: TRBV27; CDR3 protein: CASSITSGRGNEQFF; CDR3 DNA: TGTGCCAGCAGTATCACTAGCGGGAGGGGCAATGAGCAGTTCTTC
J gene: TRBJ2-7; clone size: -; D gene: -; V gene: TRBV12-3/TRBV12-4; CDR3 protein: CASTVDSSHEQYF; CDR3 DNA: TGTGCCAGCACCGTGGACAGCTCCCACGAGCAGTACTTC
J gene: TRBJ2-1; clone size: -; D gene: -; V gene: TRBV29-1; CDR3 protein: CSVALSHNEQFF; CDR3 DNA: TGCAGCGTTGCGCTATCCCACAATGAGCAGTTCTTC
J gene: TRBJ2-2; clone size: -; D gene: -; V gene: TRBV5-1; CDR3 protein: CASREPSNTGELFF; CDR3 DNA: TGCGCCAGCAGGGAGCCCTCGAACACCGGGGAGCTGTTTTTT
J gene: TRBJ1-4; clone size: -; D gene: -; V gene: TRBV5-1; CDR3 protein: CASSLGGAPNEKLFF; CDR3 DNA: TGCGCCAGCAGCTTGGGAGGAGCACCTAATGAAAAACTGTTTTTT
J gene: TRBJ2-1; clone size: -; D gene: -; V gene: TRBV4-1; CDR3 protein: CASSQEPTTSSSYNEQFF; CDR3 DNA: TGCGCCAGCAGCCAAGAACCTACTACTTCGAGCTCCTACAATGAGCAGTTCTTC
J gene: TRBJ1-5; clone size: -; D gene: -; V gene: TRBV6-5; CDR3 protein: CASSLGAGASNQPQHF; CDR3 DNA: TGTGCCAGCAGTTTAGGGGCAGGAGCAAGCAATCAGCCCCAGCATTTT
J gene: TRBJ2-1; clone size: -; D gene: -; V gene: TRBV14; CDR3 protein: CASSQRGLSSYNEQFF; CDR3 DNA: TGTGCCAGCAGCCAGCGCGGCCTAAGCTCCTACAATGAGCAGTTCTTC
J gene: TRBJ2-7; clone size: -; D gene: TRBD1; V gene: TRBV5-1; CDR3 protein: CASSWGQGTSSYEQYF; CDR3 DNA: TGCGCCAGCAGCTGGGGACAGGGGACCAGCTCCTACGAGCAGTACTTC
J gene: TRBJ2-2; clone size: -; D gene: -; V gene: TRBV29-1; CDR3 protein: CSVVRGTGELFF; CDR3 DNA: TGCAGCGTTGTAAGAGGCACCGGGGAGCTGTTTTTT
J gene: TRBJ1-5; clone size: -; D gene: -; V gene: TRBV28; CDR3 protein: CASSLKRVGNQPQHF; CDR3 DNA: TGTGCCAGCAGTTTAAAGAGGGTTGGGAATCAGCCCCAGCATTTT
J gene: TRBJ2-7; clone size: -; D gene: TRBD2; V gene: TRBV6-6; CDR3 protein: CASTLGLAGLDEQYF; CDR3 DNA: TGTGCCAGCACCCTAGGACTAGCGGGACTTGACGAGCAGTACTTC
J gene: TRBJ1-1; clone size: -; D gene: -; V gene: TRBV7-2; CDR3 protein: CASSLDSSMNTEAFF; CDR3 DNA: TGTGCCAGCAGCTTAGACAGCTCCATGAACACTGAAGCTTTCTTT
J gene: TRBJ1-5; clone size: -; D gene: -; V gene: TRBV28; CDR3 protein: CASSLGGGNQPQHF; CDR3 DNA: TGTGCCAGCAGTTTGGGGGGGGGCAATCAGCCCCAGCATTTT
J gene: TRBJ2-2; clone size: -; D gene: TRBD2; V gene: TRBV29-1; CDR3 protein: CSVDSGSGRVPGELFF; CDR3 DNA: TGCAGCGTTGATTCCGGTAGCGGGAGGGTTCCCGGGGAGCTGTTTTTT
J gene: TRBJ2-7; clone size: once; D gene: TRBD2; V gene: TRBV5-4; CDR3 protein: CASSLGGKRTYEQYF; CDR3 DNA: TGTGCCAGCAGCCTGGGAGGGAAGCGGACCTACGAGCAGTACTTC
J gene: TRBJ1-1; clone size: -; D gene: TRBD1; V gene: TRBV5-1; CDR3 protein: CASSYVGQSNTEAFF; CDR3 DNA: TGCGCCAGCAGCTACGTGGGACAGTCGAACACTGAAGCTTTCTTT
J gene: TRBJ1-2; clone size: -; D gene: -; V gene: TRBV4-1; CDR3 protein: CASSPEPGAANYGYTF; CDR3 DNA: TGCGCCAGCAGCCCCGAACCGGGAGCAGCTAACTATGGCTACACCTTC
J gene: TRBJ2-2; clone size: -; D gene: TRBD1; V gene: TRBV29-1; CDR3 protein: CSAGTGNTGELFF; CDR3 DNA: TGCAGCGCCGGGACAGGGAACACCGGGGAGCTGTTTTTT
J gene: TRBJ2-2; clone size: -; D gene: TRBD2; V gene: TRBV6-2/TRBV6-3; CDR3 protein: CASSLPGLAGHTGELFF; CDR3 DNA: TGTGCCAGCAGCTTACCAGGACTAGCGGGACACACCGGGGAGCTGTTTTTT
J gene: TRBJ2-1; clone size: -; D gene: -; V gene: TRBV15; CDR3 protein: CATSTLTAGRGNEQFF; CDR3 DNA: TGTGCCACCAGCACCTTGACCGCGGGGCGAGGCAATGAGCAGTTCTTC
J gene: TRBJ1-6; clone size: medium-sized; D gene: TRBD1; V gene: TRBV5-5; CDR3 protein: CASSGTAGNSPLHF; CDR3 DNA: TGTGCCAGCAGCGGGACAGCCGGGAATTCACCCCTCCACTTT
J gene: TRBJ2-2; clone size: -; D gene: TRBD1; V gene: TRBV4-1; CDR3 protein: CASSQDGGQGYTGELFF; CDR3 DNA: TGCGCCAGCAGCCAAGATGGCGGACAGGGGTACACCGGGGAGCTGTTTTTT
J gene: TRBJ2-5; clone size: -; D gene: TRBD2; V gene: TRBV9; CDR3 protein: CASSVAGGETQYF; CDR3 DNA: TGTGCCAGCAGCGTAGCGGGGGGAGAGACCCAGTACTTC
J gene: TRBJ2-6; clone size: -; D gene: -; V gene: TRBV10-3; CDR3 protein: CAISDPIRGSGANVLTF; CDR3 DNA: TGTGCCATCAGCGATCCTATAAGGGGCTCTGGGGCCAACGTCCTGACTTTC
J gene: TRBJ2-1; clone size: -; D gene: -; V gene: TRBV7-9; CDR3 protein: CASSLGRTVLYNEQFF; CDR3 DNA: TGTGCCAGCAGCTTAGGGAGGACAGTACTCTACAATGAGCAGTTCTTC
J gene: TRBJ2-1; clone size: -; D gene: TRBD2; V gene: TRBV6-6; CDR3 protein: CASSSTSGEQFF; CDR3 DNA: TGTGCCAGCAGTTCAACTAGCGGAGAACAGTTCTTC
J gene: TRBJ2-1; clone size: -; D gene: -; V gene: TRBV25-1; CDR3 protein: CASSELGGEQFF; CDR3 DNA: TGTGCCAGCAGTGAATTGGGGGGTGAGCAGTTCTTC
J gene: TRBJ1-2; clone size: few; D gene: TRBD1; V gene: TRBV18; CDR3 protein: CASSSTGDYRYTF; CDR3 DNA: TGTGCCAGCTCGTCGACAGGGGACTATCGCTACACCTTC
J gene: TRBJ2-1; clone size: -; D gene: -; V gene: TRBV4-1; CDR3 protein: CASSQRQSSYNEQFF; CDR3 DNA: TGCGCCAGCAGCCAGAGACAGAGCTCCTACAATGAGCAGTTCTTC
J gene: TRBJ1-5; clone size: -; D gene: TRBD1; V gene: TRBV28; CDR3 protein: CASTPTGSIQPQHF; CDR3 DNA: TGTGCCAGCACCCCGACAGGGTCTATTCAGCCCCAGCATTTT
J gene: TRBJ2-2; clone size: -; D gene: -; V gene: TRBV5-6; CDR3 protein: CASSLSGELFF; CDR3 DNA: TGTGCCAGCAGCCTCTCCGGGGAGCTGTTTTTT